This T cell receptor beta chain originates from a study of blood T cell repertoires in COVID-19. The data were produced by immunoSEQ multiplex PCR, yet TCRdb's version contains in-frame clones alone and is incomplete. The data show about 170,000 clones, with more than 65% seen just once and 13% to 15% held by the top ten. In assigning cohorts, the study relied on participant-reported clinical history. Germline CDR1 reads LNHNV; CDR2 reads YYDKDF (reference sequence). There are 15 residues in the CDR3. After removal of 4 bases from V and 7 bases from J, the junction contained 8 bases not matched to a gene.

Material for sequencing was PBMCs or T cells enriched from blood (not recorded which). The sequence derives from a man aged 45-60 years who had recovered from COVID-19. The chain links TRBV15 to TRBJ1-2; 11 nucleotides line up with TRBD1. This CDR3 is CATSTLGTGGVGYTF. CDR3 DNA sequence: TGTGCCACCAGCACCCTCGGGACAGGGGGTGTTGGCTACACCTTC.